This T cell receptor beta chain was sequenced for a study of technical replicates of blood from a handful of donors. Profiled with immunoSEQ multiplex PCR; TCRdb holds only in-frame clones, not every one. This table holds about 100,000 clones, 85% to 95% found once. The V gene lost 2 bases and the J gene lost 4 bases, with 9 bases spanning the gap. The CDR3 totals 13 residues. Germline CDR1 reads SGHDN; CDR2 reads FVKESK. Sequenced sample: T cells isolated from PBMCs. The source of this sequence is a human donor in good health. The gene calls are TRBV14 and TRBJ2-7; TRBD2 might be the D (5 bases). The CDR3: CASSQLDFYEQYF. The CDR3 DNA reads TGTGCCAGCAGCCAATTGGACTTTTACGAGCAGTACTTC.